A selection of T cell receptor beta chains follows, all from one sample in a study of cytomegalovirus exposure and HLA in healthy donors. The table came from immunoSEQ multiplex PCR; TCRdb's copy has only in-frame clones and leaves some out. The sample lists about 180,000 clones, 70% to 80% occurring once. The sample comprised PBMCs. The receptor set was obtained from a young man in good health and CMV-seronegative. Each CDR3 is given with its conserved first and last residue. A D gene is named only where the DNA matches it firmly. Expanded clones get a size class; other rows say once, few or many, or leave the size out.

TRBJ2-7 | 13 | NA | NA | TRBV27 | CASSLDRGYEQYF | TGTGCCAGCAGTTTAGATAGGGGCTACGAGCAGTACTTC
TRBJ2-3 | 15 | NA | NA | TRBV5-1 | CASSLATRGTDTQYF | TGCGCCAGCAGCTTGGCGACTAGGGGCACAGATACGCAGTATTTT
TRBJ2-6 | 15 | NA | few | TRBV6-6 | CASTPEGSGANVLTF | TGTGCCAGCACCCCCGAGGGCTCTGGGGCCAACGTCCTGACTTTC
TRBJ1-4 | 13 | NA | NA | TRBV18 | CASSPDRNEKLFF | TGTGCCAGCTCACCAGACAGAAATGAAAAACTGTTTTTT
TRBJ2-7 | 15 | TRBD1 | NA | TRBV7-8 | CASSLAGQGGYEQYF | TGTGCCAGCAGCTTAGCTGGACAGGGAGGCTACGAGCAGTACTTC
TRBJ2-7 | 15 | TRBD2 | NA | TRBV4-1 | CASSQGTSVSYEQYF | TGCGCCAGCAGCCAAGGGACTAGCGTCTCCTACGAGCAGTACTTC
TRBJ1-5 | 15 | TRBD1 | NA | TRBV7-9 | CASSLGDRGNQPQHF | TGTGCCAGCAGCTTAGGGGACAGGGGCAATCAGCCCCAGCATTTT
TRBJ2-7 | 14 | NA | NA | TRBV13 | CASSLLGTSSEQYF | TGTGCCAGCAGCTTATTGGGGACATCAAGTGAGCAGTACTTC
TRBJ2-3 | 17 | NA | NA | TRBV19 | CASSPGLAALRTDTQYF | TGTGCCAGTAGTCCCGGGTTAGCGGCCCTACGCACAGATACGCAGTATTTT
TRBJ2-3 | 13 | NA | NA | TRBV7-9 | CASSSGQTDTQYF | TGTGCCAGCAGCTCAGGACAGACAGATACGCAGTATTTT
TRBJ2-1 | 16 | TRBD1 | NA | TRBV11-2 | CASSLDLGTGYNEQFF | TGTGCCAGCAGCTTAGACTTGGGGACAGGTTACAATGAGCAGTTCTTC
TRBJ1-1 | 14 | TRBD1 | NA | TRBV29-1 | CSVVRQGLNTEAFF | TGCAGCGTTGTCCGACAGGGATTGAACACTGAAGCTTTCTTT
TRBJ2-2 | 15 | TRBD1 | NA | TRBV6-5 | CASSPGQGHTGELFF | TGTGCCAGCAGTCCCGGACAGGGGCACACCGGGGAGCTGTTTTTT
TRBJ2-5 | 16 | TRBD2 | NA | TRBV9 | CASSIGTSADQETQYF | TGTGCCAGCAGCATCGGGACTAGCGCCGACCAAGAGACCCAGTACTTC
TRBJ2-2 | 16 | TRBD2 | NA | TRBV7-8 | CASNRAGGANTGELFF | TGTGCCAGCAACCGAGCGGGGGGGGCGAACACCGGGGAGCTGTTTTTT
TRBJ2-2 | 13 | TRBD2 | NA | TRBV6-1 | CASSSPSGGELFF | TGTGCCAGCAGTTCTCCTAGCGGGGGGGAGCTGTTTTTT
TRBJ2-1 | 16 | TRBD2 | NA | TRBV7-9 | CASSFPGVAGYNEQFF | TGTGCCAGCAGCTTCCCCGGGGTAGCGGGGTACAATGAGCAGTTCTTC
TRBJ2-2 | 16 | NA | few | TRBV7-2 | CASSLVGGGNTGELFF | TGTGCCAGCAGCTTAGTCGGTGGAGGGAACACCGGGGAGCTGTTTTTT
TRBJ2-7 | 13 | NA | NA | TRBV4-2 | CASSQGAGYEQYF | TGTGCCAGCAGCCAAGGGGCGGGATACGAGCAGTACTTC
TRBJ1-2 | 16 | TRBD1 | NA | TRBV30 | CAWSNRGRVANYGYTF | TGTGCCTGGAGTAACAGGGGGCGCGTGGCTAACTATGGCTACACCTTC
TRBJ1-2 | 14 | TRBD1 | NA | TRBV6-5 | CASSYDRVDYGYTF | TGTGCCAGCAGTTACGACAGGGTAGACTATGGCTACACCTTC
TRBJ2-5 | 17 | TRBD2 | NA | TRBV5-4 | CASSFHLAGGGQETQYF | TGTGCCAGCAGCTTCCACCTAGCGGGGGGCGGCCAAGAGACCCAGTACTTC
TRBJ1-6 | 15 | NA | NA | TRBV6-1 | CASSDDTDSRSPLHF | TGTGCCAGCAGTGATGATACTGACAGTCGATCACCCCTCCACTTT
TRBJ2-1 | 15 | TRBD2 | NA | TRBV19 | CASSISGGAANEQFF | TGTGCCAGTAGTATTAGCGGGGGGGCCGCGAATGAGCAGTTCTTC
TRBJ2-5 | 16 | TRBD2 | NA | TRBV2 | CASSRDWAGGRETQYF | TGTGCCAGCAGTCGGGACTGGGCGGGAGGAAGGGAGACCCAGTACTTC
TRBJ1-2 | 14 | TRBD1 | NA | TRBV5-6 | CASSLDRGRIGYTF | TGTGCCAGCAGCTTGGACAGGGGGCGTATTGGCTACACCTTC
TRBJ2-5 | 15 | TRBD1 | NA | TRBV6-6 | CASSPRAGGAETQYF | TGTGCCAGCAGCCCGCGGGCAGGGGGAGCGGAGACCCAGTACTTC
TRBJ2-7 | 14 | NA | few | TRBV7-9 | CASSSDRITYEQYF | TGTGCCAGCAGCTCCGACAGGATAACCTACGAGCAGTACTTC
TRBJ1-1 | 18 | NA | NA | TRBV7-8 | CASSLGGWGETRTSEAFF | TGTGCCAGCAGCTTAGGAGGGTGGGGGGAAACTCGTACTAGTGAAGCTTTCTTT
TRBJ2-1 | 17 | TRBD2 | NA | TRBV4-3 | CASSRELAGGSYNEQFF | TGCGCCAGCAGCCGCGAGCTAGCGGGGGGCTCCTACAATGAGCAGTTCTTC
TRBJ2-3 | 18 | TRBD2 | NA | TRBV27 | CASSITGTNRKSTDTQYF | TGTGCCAGCAGTATTACCGGGACTAACAGAAAAAGCACAGATACGCAGTATTTT
TRBJ2-3 | 14 | NA | NA | TRBV4-3 | CASSQDQVPDTQYF | TGCGCCAGCAGCCAAGATCAGGTTCCAGATACGCAGTATTTT
TRBJ2-1 | 15 | NA | NA | TRBV10-3 | CAISDPRGGGGEQFF | TGTGCCATCAGTGACCCAAGGGGGGGAGGCGGCGAGCAGTTCTTC